Listed below are T cell receptor beta chains from one sample, sequenced in a study of identical twins. Via MiXCR, TCRdb re-called the 5' RACE reads, giving one row per CDR3 protein. Seen here are approximately 500,000 distinct CDR3 sequences, roughly 15% observed once, and the top ten hold roughly 0.46%. Another study also made use of these data, one on yellow fever vaccine responses in identical twins.

Material: CD4+ T cells sorted from blood. These receptors were obtained from a woman younger than 35 in good health. Both conserved end residues are part of each CDR3. A D gene is named only where the DNA matches it firmly. The size of a clone is reported for some rows only, either as once, few or many, or as a class for expanded clones.

clone_size: few
d_call: TRBD2
v_call: TRBV6-5
j_call: TRBJ2-7
cdr3_nt: TGTGCCAGCAGTTACTCGACCAATGGACTAGGGAGGACTTACGAGCAGTACTTC
cdr3_aa: CASSYSTNGLGRTYEQYF

clone_size: few
d_call: .
v_call: TRBV11-2
j_call: TRBJ1-3
cdr3_nt: TGTGCCAGCAGCTTTGACAACACCATATATTTT
cdr3_aa: CASSFDNTIYF

clone_size: .
d_call: .
v_call: TRBV5-4
j_call: TRBJ2-5
cdr3_nt: TGTGCCAGCAGCTGGATGGGGGGTACGGAGACCCAGTACTTC
cdr3_aa: CASSWMGGTETQYF

clone_size: .
d_call: .
v_call: TRBV20-1
j_call: TRBJ2-1
cdr3_nt: TGCAGTGCTGCACCGGGGGTGACGTACAATGAGCAGTTCTTC
cdr3_aa: CSAAPGVTYNEQFF

clone_size: .
d_call: .
v_call: TRBV28
j_call: TRBJ2-3
cdr3_nt: TGTGCCAGCAGTTTATTGGGGCTAGCGCGAGGCACAGATACGCAGTATTTT
cdr3_aa: CASSLLGLARGTDTQYF

clone_size: few
d_call: .
v_call: TRBV21-1
j_call: TRBJ1-6
cdr3_nt: TGTGCCAGCAGCAAAGGCGCAGGGGGTTACCTACCCCTCCACTTT
cdr3_aa: CASSKGAGGYLPLHF

clone_size: many
d_call: .
v_call: TRBV5-1
j_call: TRBJ2-3
cdr3_nt: TGCGCCAGCACCAAGGAGGGCACAGATACGCAGTATTTT
cdr3_aa: CASTKEGTDTQYF

clone_size: few
d_call: .
v_call: TRBV4-1
j_call: TRBJ1-4
cdr3_nt: TGCGCCAGCAGGTCGGTCAGACCCCTTAATGAAAAACTGTTTTTT
cdr3_aa: CASRSVRPLNEKLFF

clone_size: .
d_call: .
v_call: TRBV28
j_call: TRBJ2-3
cdr3_nt: TGTGCCAGCCGGAGGGCTAGTGGCACAGATACGCAGTATTTT
cdr3_aa: CASRRASGTDTQYF

clone_size: few
d_call: .
v_call: TRBV6-1
j_call: TRBJ1-1
cdr3_nt: TGTGCCAGCAGTGAAGGCGGGACCGGCCTTGGGGCTTTCTTT
cdr3_aa: CASSEGGTGLGAFF

clone_size: once
d_call: .
v_call: TRBV3-1
j_call: TRBJ2-2
cdr3_nt: TGTGCCAGCAGCCAAGGACCCGCCGGGGGCCCGAACACCGGGGAGCTGTTTTTT
cdr3_aa: CASSQGPAGGPNTGELFF

clone_size: .
d_call: .
v_call: TRBV7-8
j_call: TRBJ1-4
cdr3_nt: TGTGCCGCGGGGGGTAATAATGAAAAACTGTTTTTT
cdr3_aa: CAAGGNNEKLFF

clone_size: many
d_call: TRBD2
v_call: TRBV2
j_call: TRBJ2-5
cdr3_nt: TGTGCCAGCAGCCTAGCGGGGGTCCAAGAGACCCAGTACTTC
cdr3_aa: CASSLAGVQETQYF

clone_size: .
d_call: TRBD1
v_call: TRBV4-1
j_call: TRBJ2-3
cdr3_nt: TGCGCCAGCAGCCAAGGGCGGACAGGGTCGCAGTATTTT
cdr3_aa: CASSQGRTGSQYF

clone_size: few
d_call: TRBD2
v_call: TRBV20-1
j_call: TRBJ2-7
cdr3_nt: TGCAGTGCTCCTAGACTAGCTAAGAAGTCCCACGAGCAGTACTTC
cdr3_aa: CSAPRLAKKSHEQYF

clone_size: .
d_call: .
v_call: TRBV5-6
j_call: TRBJ2-7
cdr3_nt: TGTGCCAGCAGCAACCTAAACTACGAGCAGTACTTC
cdr3_aa: CASSNLNYEQYF

clone_size: .
d_call: .
v_call: TRBV29-1
j_call: TRBJ1-4
cdr3_nt: TGCAGCGTTGGGTGGGCCCCTAATGAAAAACTGTTTTTT
cdr3_aa: CSVGWAPNEKLFF

clone_size: .
d_call: TRBD2
v_call: TRBV29-1
j_call: TRBJ2-7
cdr3_nt: TGCAGCGTTTCCCCCTCGGGGGGGGGCTACGAGCAGTACTTC
cdr3_aa: CSVSPSGGGYEQYF

clone_size: few
d_call: .
v_call: TRBV28
j_call: TRBJ2-1
cdr3_nt: TGTGCCAGCAGTCCCCCGGCCCCCACCTACAATGAGCAGTTCTTC
cdr3_aa: CASSPPAPTYNEQFF

clone_size: few
d_call: TRBD2
v_call: TRBV29-1
j_call: TRBJ2-1
cdr3_nt: TGCAGCGTTGGTCTAGCGGTGACTGAGCAGTTCTTC
cdr3_aa: CSVGLAVTEQFF

clone_size: few
d_call: .
v_call: TRBV7-7
j_call: TRBJ2-3
cdr3_nt: TGTGCCAGCAGCTTGCAGGGTCCCACAGATACGCAGTATTTT
cdr3_aa: CASSLQGPTDTQYF

clone_size: .
d_call: .
v_call: TRBV12-5
j_call: TRBJ2-5
cdr3_nt: TGTGCTAGTGGTCCACTAGGGGGGCAGCTTCGGGAGACCCAGTACTTC
cdr3_aa: CASGPLGGQLRETQYF

clone_size: .
d_call: TRBD2
v_call: TRBV28
j_call: TRBJ2-5
cdr3_nt: TGTGCCAGCAGTTCACCCTCGCTAGCGGGGGGCGGGGAGACCCAGTACTTC
cdr3_aa: CASSSPSLAGGGETQYF

clone_size: .
d_call: TRBD1
v_call: TRBV7-2
j_call: TRBJ1-2
cdr3_nt: TGTGCCAGCAGCTCCTCCCGACAGGGGGGTAACTATGGCTACACCTTC
cdr3_aa: CASSSSRQGGNYGYTF

clone_size: few
d_call: .
v_call: TRBV2
j_call: TRBJ1-1
cdr3_nt: TGTGCCAGCAGGCCCCGGCAAAGGGGATCGAGCACTGAAGCTTTCTTT
cdr3_aa: CASRPRQRGSSTEAFF

clone_size: .
d_call: .
v_call: TRBV3-1
j_call: TRBJ2-1
cdr3_nt: TGTGCCAGCAGCCAAGTTCCGGAGTGGCAGTTCTTC
cdr3_aa: CASSQVPEWQFF

clone_size: many
d_call: TRBD2
v_call: TRBV4-1
j_call: TRBJ2-1
cdr3_nt: TGCGCCAGCAGCCAAGTCCACCTAGCGGGAGATTACAATGAGCAGTTCTTC
cdr3_aa: CASSQVHLAGDYNEQFF

clone_size: .
d_call: .
v_call: TRBV12-3/TRBV12-4
j_call: TRBJ2-1
cdr3_nt: TGTGCCAGCAGTCCACCTCGGACACAAAGCTCCTACAATGAGCAGTTCTTC
cdr3_aa: CASSPPRTQSSYNEQFF

clone_size: few
d_call: TRBD2
v_call: TRBV6-1
j_call: TRBJ2-5
cdr3_nt: TGTGCCAGCAGGACCGGACTAGCGAAAGAGACCCAGTACTTC
cdr3_aa: CASRTGLAKETQYF

clone_size: .
d_call: TRBD1
v_call: TRBV19
j_call: TRBJ2-1
cdr3_nt: TGTGCCAGTTCCGGGGACAGCTCCTACAATGAGCAGTTCTTC
cdr3_aa: CASSGDSSYNEQFF

clone_size: .
d_call: TRBD1
v_call: TRBV10-3
j_call: TRBJ2-2
cdr3_nt: TGTGCCATAGCCGACAGGGTGAACACCGGGGAGCTGTTTTTT
cdr3_aa: CAIADRVNTGELFF

clone_size: few
d_call: TRBD2
v_call: TRBV5-1
j_call: TRBJ2-2
cdr3_nt: TGCGCCAGCAGCCTGGGACTAGCGGGGTTCACCGGGGAGCTGTTTTTT
cdr3_aa: CASSLGLAGFTGELFF

clone_size: many
d_call: .
v_call: TRBV5-8
j_call: TRBJ2-5
cdr3_nt: TGTGCCAGCAGCCACCAACAGTGGGGGGCACTCCAAGAGACCCAGTACTTC
cdr3_aa: CASSHQQWGALQETQYF

clone_size: few
d_call: .
v_call: TRBV6-5
j_call: TRBJ1-6
cdr3_nt: TGTGCCAGCAGTTACTCGAAGGGGGTTAAGAATTCACCCCTCCACTTT
cdr3_aa: CASSYSKGVKNSPLHF

clone_size: .
d_call: .
v_call: TRBV3-1
j_call: TRBJ2-2
cdr3_nt: TGTGCCAGCAGCCAAGACTACCCCCGGGGCACCGGGGAGCTGTTTTTT
cdr3_aa: CASSQDYPRGTGELFF

clone_size: .
d_call: TRBD2
v_call: TRBV5-1
j_call: TRBJ2-1
cdr3_nt: TGCGCCAGCAGCTTTGCCGGGACTAACAACAATGAGCAGTTCTTC
cdr3_aa: CASSFAGTNNNEQFF

clone_size: few
d_call: .
v_call: TRBV7-2
j_call: TRBJ2-3
cdr3_nt: TGTGCCAGCAGCTTAGGCGGACACAACACAGATACGCAGTATTTT
cdr3_aa: CASSLGGHNTDTQYF

clone_size: few
d_call: .
v_call: TRBV2
j_call: TRBJ1-5
cdr3_nt: TGTGCCAGCAGTGAACGACAGATCAATCAGCCCCAGCATTTT
cdr3_aa: CASSERQINQPQHF

clone_size: few
d_call: TRBD2
v_call: TRBV4-2
j_call: TRBJ2-1
cdr3_nt: TGTGCCAGCAGCCAAGATAGGGGTTCTAGCGGGAGAGGGGAGCAGTTCTTC
cdr3_aa: CASSQDRGSSGRGEQFF

clone_size: few
d_call: .
v_call: TRBV5-1
j_call: TRBJ2-4
cdr3_nt: TGCGCCAGCAGCCTCACCGGACTCATCGTAGCCAAAAACATTCAGTACTTC
cdr3_aa: CASSLTGLIVAKNIQYF

clone_size: few
d_call: .
v_call: TRBV14
j_call: TRBJ2-7
cdr3_nt: TGTGCCAGCAGCCCCTCGATACTCGTCTACGAGCAGTACTTC
cdr3_aa: CASSPSILVYEQYF

clone_size: many
d_call: .
v_call: TRBV29-1
j_call: TRBJ1-1
cdr3_nt: TGCAGCGTTCGGGGGGAGCTCATGAACACTGAAGCTTTCTTT
cdr3_aa: CSVRGELMNTEAFF

clone_size: .
d_call: TRBD1
v_call: TRBV19
j_call: TRBJ1-5
cdr3_nt: TGTGCCAGTAGTAAAACGACAGGGATCAATCAGCCCCAGCATTTT
cdr3_aa: CASSKTTGINQPQHF

clone_size: .
d_call: .
v_call: TRBV7-2
j_call: TRBJ2-1
cdr3_nt: TGTGCCAGCAGCTTATTGGAGAACTCGGATGAGCAGTTCTTC
cdr3_aa: CASSLLENSDEQFF

clone_size: few
d_call: TRBD1
v_call: TRBV29-1
j_call: TRBJ2-5
cdr3_nt: TGCAGCGTCCAATCGCGGACAGGGCCAGGGAAGTACCAAGAGACCCAGTACTTC
cdr3_aa: CSVQSRTGPGKYQETQYF

clone_size: .
d_call: TRBD2
v_call: TRBV4-2
j_call: TRBJ2-1
cdr3_nt: TGTGCCAGCAGCCAAAAGCCTGTGGAAGCGGGGGCCCTCAATGAGCAGTTCTTC
cdr3_aa: CASSQKPVEAGALNEQFF

clone_size: few
d_call: .
v_call: TRBV24-1
j_call: TRBJ2-2
cdr3_nt: TGTGCCACCAGTGGCATCCCAACCGGGGAGCTGTTTTTT
cdr3_aa: CATSGIPTGELFF

clone_size: few
d_call: .
v_call: TRBV12-3/TRBV12-4
j_call: TRBJ2-1
cdr3_nt: TGTGCCAGCAGCCCCCAGACCCGGCCCAATGAGCAGTTCTTC
cdr3_aa: CASSPQTRPNEQFF

clone_size: .
d_call: .
v_call: TRBV27
j_call: TRBJ2-2
cdr3_nt: TGTGCCAGCAGTTTAGTTGGCTTCGGGGAGCTGTTTTTT
cdr3_aa: CASSLVGFGELFF

clone_size: few
d_call: TRBD1
v_call: TRBV7-6
j_call: TRBJ2-6
cdr3_nt: TGTGCCAGCAGCTTAAACAGGGGCGGAGGGGCCAACGTCCTGACTTTC
cdr3_aa: CASSLNRGGGANVLTF

clone_size: .
d_call: TRBD2
v_call: TRBV12-3/TRBV12-4
j_call: TRBJ2-1
cdr3_nt: TGTGCCAGCACCTCGGGTAGCGGGATGTTCGATGAGCAGTTCTTC
cdr3_aa: CASTSGSGMFDEQFF

clone_size: few
d_call: .
v_call: TRBV10-3
j_call: TRBJ2-7
cdr3_nt: TGTGCCATCAGTGACGTGGTCTCGAGCTCCTACGAGCAGTACTTC
cdr3_aa: CAISDVVSSSYEQYF

clone_size: .
d_call: .
v_call: TRBV6-2/TRBV6-3
j_call: TRBJ1-2
cdr3_nt: TGTGCCAGCGGAGACTATGGCTACACCTTC
cdr3_aa: CASGDYGYTF

clone_size: .
d_call: .
v_call: TRBV14
j_call: TRBJ1-2
cdr3_nt: TGTGCCAGCAGCCCCGCGAGAAGCTATGGCTACACCTTC
cdr3_aa: CASSPARSYGYTF

clone_size: .
d_call: .
v_call: TRBV15
j_call: TRBJ2-1
cdr3_nt: TGTGCCACCAGCAGCCTGGAGAAGGCCAATGAGCAGTTCTTC
cdr3_aa: CATSSLEKANEQFF

clone_size: .
d_call: TRBD1
v_call: TRBV12-3/TRBV12-4
j_call: TRBJ2-6
cdr3_nt: TGTGCCAGCAGTTTATATGGGGCAGGGACAGGACCCTACTCTGGGGCCAACGTCCTGACTTTC
cdr3_aa: CASSLYGAGTGPYSGANVLTF

clone_size: many
d_call: .
v_call: TRBV7-9
j_call: TRBJ1-6
cdr3_nt: TGTGCCAGCAGCTTACGGTCAGGTGCTGATTCACCCCTCCACTTT
cdr3_aa: CASSLRSGADSPLHF

clone_size: .
d_call: TRBD1
v_call: TRBV11-2
j_call: TRBJ1-1
cdr3_nt: TGTGCCAGCAGCGAAACAGGGGTTGGAAAAGGTCGGGCTTTCTTT
cdr3_aa: CASSETGVGKGRAFF

clone_size: few
d_call: .
v_call: TRBV6-5
j_call: TRBJ2-1
cdr3_nt: TGTGCCAGCAGTCTCCTCAACCAACTGGGGAATGAGCAGTTCTTC
cdr3_aa: CASSLLNQLGNEQFF

clone_size: .
d_call: .
v_call: TRBV29-1
j_call: TRBJ2-2
cdr3_nt: TGCAGCGTTAAACGGGGGGGACAGACCGGGGAGCTGTTTTTT
cdr3_aa: CSVKRGGQTGELFF